The clone carrying this T cell receptor beta chain was seen a few times. The sample belongs to a study of cytomegalovirus exposure and HLA in healthy donors. With 60 Vbeta and 13 Jbeta primers, the PCR was carried out. Libraries were prepared by immunoSEQ multiplex PCR; TCRdb keeps only in-frame clonotypes and omits some of them. The profile shows around 140,000 clones, around 77% of them singletons. The CDR3 extends over 15 amino acids. The V and J ends lost 7 bases and 4 bases respectively, with 16 bases between them. Germline V gene sequence: CDR1 SNHLY, CDR2 FYNNEI. The receptor was isolated from a woman aged 55-69 years in good health and CMV-seronegative. Input material: PBMCs. This sequence joins TRBV2 and TRBJ2-2, with D possibly being TRBD1 (6 bases). The CDR3 bases are TGTGCCAGCAACCGAGGGGGTTCCGGCACCGGGGAGCTGTTTTTT. Translating gives CASNRGGSGTGELFF.